The clone carrying this T cell receptor (beta chain) was recorded at least ten times. Antigen: not known. The entry originates in a study of CD8+CD57+ T cells in acquired aplastic anemia. As for the study in general: Sorted CD4+ and CD8+ cells yielded 3.2 ug of DNA on average. As sequenced from healthy donors, CD4+ cells averaged approximately 11 million reads.

This CDR3 comprises 17 residues. V lost 4 bases, J lost 2 bases, and 15 bases lay in between. Germline lookup yields CDR1 SGHVS and CDR2 FNYEAQ. Genomic DNA was employed as the template in profiling TCR beta VDJ and CDR3. MiXCR was run by TCRdb on the reads, yielding one entry per CDR3 protein. Of about 130,000 distinct CDR3 sequences in the sample, 48% were seen once. General study points: Between patients and controls, CD8+ Simpson's diversity did not vary significantly. Patients had about 31 CD8+ CDR3 sequences in common with controls (the shared set).

This clonotype originated in a human donor in good health, serving as a control. V is TRBV7-6 and J is TRBJ2-6, with D maybe TRBD1 (6 bases). The sample taken for sequencing was sorted CD4+, CD8+, or CD8+CD57+ T cells (not recorded which) from PBMCs. The CDR3 nucleotides read TGTGCCAGCAGCTACGGCCCCCACAGGGCTGGGGCCAACGTCCTGACTTTC. Protein product: CASSYGPHRAGANVLTF. The full variable domain, completed using reference TRBV7-6 and TRBJ2-6, is GAGVSQSPRYKVTKRGQDVALRCDPISGHVSLYWYRQALGQGPEFLTYFNYEAQQDKSGLPNDRFSAERPEGSISTLTIQRTEQRDSAMYRCASSYGPHRAGANVLTFGAGSRLTVL.